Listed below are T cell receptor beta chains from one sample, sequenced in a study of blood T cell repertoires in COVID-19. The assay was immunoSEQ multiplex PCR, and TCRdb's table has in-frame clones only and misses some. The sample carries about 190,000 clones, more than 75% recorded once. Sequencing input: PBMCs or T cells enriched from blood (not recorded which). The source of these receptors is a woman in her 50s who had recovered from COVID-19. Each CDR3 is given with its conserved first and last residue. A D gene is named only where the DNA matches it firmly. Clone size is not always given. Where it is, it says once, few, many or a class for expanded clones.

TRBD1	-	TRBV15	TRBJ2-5	TGTGCCACCAGCAGATTGACAGGGAAAGAGACCCAGTACTTC	CATSRLTGKETQYF
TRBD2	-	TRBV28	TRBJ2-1	TGTGCCAGCCGACTAGCGGGAGGGAGAGGCTACAATGAGCAGTTCTTC	CASRLAGGRGYNEQFF
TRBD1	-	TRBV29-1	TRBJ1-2	TGCAGCGCCACCGGACAGGGCTATGGCTACACCTTC	CSATGQGYGYTF
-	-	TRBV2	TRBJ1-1	TGTGCCAGCAGTGTAGAGGGTGGAAGCACTGAAGCTTTCTTT	CASSVEGGSTEAFF
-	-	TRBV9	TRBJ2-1	TGTGCCAGCAGCGTACAGGGGTTGAGATCCTACAATGAGCAGTTCTTC	CASSVQGLRSYNEQFF
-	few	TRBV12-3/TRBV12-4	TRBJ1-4	TGTGCCAGCAGTTTCGGGGAGCATGAAAAACTGTTTTTT	CASSFGEHEKLFF
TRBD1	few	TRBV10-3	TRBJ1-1	TGTGCCACCTCGAGTGGACAGGGCTACGAAGCTTTCTTT	CATSSGQGYEAFF
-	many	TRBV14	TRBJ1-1	TGTGCCAGCAGCCCTACAGAGTACACTGAAGCTTTCTTT	CASSPTEYTEAFF
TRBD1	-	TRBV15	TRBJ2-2	TGTGCCACCAGCAGAGCTTGGGGACAGGGGAACACCGGGGAGCTGTTTTTT	CATSRAWGQGNTGELFF
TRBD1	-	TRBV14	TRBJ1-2	TGTGCCAGCAGCCAAGCATCCGGACAGGCCATATTTTTTAACTATGGCTACACCTTC	CASSQASGQAIFFNYGYTF
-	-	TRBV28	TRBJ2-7	TGTGCCAGCAGCTCACTCCCACAGGGCTTGGGGGAGCAGTACTTC	CASSSLPQGLGEQYF
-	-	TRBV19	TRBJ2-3	TGTGCCAGTAGTGAGAGTTCAGATACGCAGTATTTT	CASSESSDTQYF
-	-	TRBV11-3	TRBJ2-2	TGTGCCAGCCTGACGAGGCGGTCACACCGGGGAGCTGTTTTT	CASLTRRSHRGAVF
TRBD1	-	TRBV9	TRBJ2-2	TGTGCCAGCAGCGTAGCTACAGGGGTGGCCGGGGAGCTGTTTTTT	CASSVATGVAGELFF
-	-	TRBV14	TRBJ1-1	TGTGCCAGCAGCCCAGGACAGAAAGCTTTCTTT	CASSPGQKAFF
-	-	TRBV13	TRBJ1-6	TGTGCCAGCAGCTTACGGGAGACCGACTCCTCTAAAGATAATTCACCCCTCCACTTT	CASSLRETDSSKDNSPLHF
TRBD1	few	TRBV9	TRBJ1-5	TGTGCCAGCAGCCCAGGGGGACAGTTCAATCAGCCCCAGCATTTT	CASSPGGQFNQPQHF
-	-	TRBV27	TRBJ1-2	TGTGCCAGCAGTTTAAACCCCAGCGGCGGCTACACCTTC	CASSLNPSGGYTF
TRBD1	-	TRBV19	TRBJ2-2	TGTGCCAGTACCACAACACAGGGGCGCGGGGAGCTGTTTTTT	CASTTTQGRGELFF
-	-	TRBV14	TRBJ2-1	TGTGCCAGCAGCCTTAACACGGGGTACAATGAGCAGTTCTTC	CASSLNTGYNEQFF
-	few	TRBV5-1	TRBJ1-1	TGCGCCAGCAGCTTGAATTCTCGGGGGGAGGCTTTCTTT	CASSLNSRGEAFF
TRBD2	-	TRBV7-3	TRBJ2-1	TGTGCCAGCAACCTAAATAGCGGGGCCACCTACAATGAGCAGTTCTTC	CASNLNSGATYNEQFF
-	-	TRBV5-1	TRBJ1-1	TGCGCCAGCAGCTCACAGGGTACCGGCACTGAAGCTTTCTTT	CASSSQGTGTEAFF
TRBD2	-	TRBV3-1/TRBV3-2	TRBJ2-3	TGTGCCAGCAGCCAAGGTCTAGCGGGAGTATTAATCGAGCAGTATTTT	CASSQGLAGVLIEQYF
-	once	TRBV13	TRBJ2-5	TGTGCCAGCAGCCCCTTGAGGGAGTCGAGAGAGACCCAGTACTTC	CASSPLRESRETQYF
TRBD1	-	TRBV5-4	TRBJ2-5	TGTGCCAGCAGCTTGGCGACAGGGCGGCGGCAAGAGACCCAGTACTTC	CASSLATGRRQETQYF
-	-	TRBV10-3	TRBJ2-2	TGTGCCATCTTTGGCGGGCCGACCGGGGAGCTGTTTTTT	CAIFGGPTGELFF
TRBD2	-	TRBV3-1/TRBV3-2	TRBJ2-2	TGTGCCATCAAGCGGGACGGGGAGCTGTTTTTT	CAIKRDGELFF
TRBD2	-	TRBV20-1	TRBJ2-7	TGCAGTGCTAGTCCAGGGACTAGGATCCGCGAGCAGTACTTC	CSASPGTRIREQYF
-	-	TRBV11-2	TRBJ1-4	TGTGCCAGCAGCCGCGGCAGCACCCTCATTAATGAAAAACTGTTTTTT	CASSRGSTLINEKLFF
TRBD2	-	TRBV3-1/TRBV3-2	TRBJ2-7	TGTGCCAGCAGCCAGGTAGCGGGAGGGGGTTACGAGCAGTACTTC	CASSQVAGGGYEQYF
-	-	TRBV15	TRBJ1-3	TGTGCCACCAGCAGTGACAGAAGCTCTGGAAACACCATATATTTT	CATSSDRSSGNTIYF
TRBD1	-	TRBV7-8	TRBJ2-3	TGTGCCAGCAGCTTAGAGGGGGCGAGCGCAGATACGCAGTATTTT	CASSLEGASADTQYF
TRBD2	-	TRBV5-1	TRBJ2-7	TGCGCCAGCAGCTTGGATGCTAGCGGCTCCTACGAGCAGTACTTC	CASSLDASGSYEQYF
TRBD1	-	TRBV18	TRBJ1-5	TGTGCCAGCTCACCCGGGACAGGGAATCAGCCCCAGCATTTT	CASSPGTGNQPQHF
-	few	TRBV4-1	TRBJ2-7	TGCGCCAGCAGCCAGGAATACCCATCCCGGGACTTAGCCGGCTACGAGCAGTACTTC	CASSQEYPSRDLAGYEQYF
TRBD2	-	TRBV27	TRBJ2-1	TGTGCCAGCAGTAGGACTAGCGGGAGTCTCTCCTACAATGAGCAGTTCTTC	CASSRTSGSLSYNEQFF
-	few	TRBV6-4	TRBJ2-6	TGTGCCAGCAGTGCAATCTCTGGGGCCAACGTCCTGACTTTC	CASSAISGANVLTF
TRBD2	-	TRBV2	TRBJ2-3	TGTGCCAGCAGGGAGGGCCTAGCGGGAGCCTATGGGACTAGCACAGATACGCAGTATTTT	CASREGLAGAYGTSTDTQYF